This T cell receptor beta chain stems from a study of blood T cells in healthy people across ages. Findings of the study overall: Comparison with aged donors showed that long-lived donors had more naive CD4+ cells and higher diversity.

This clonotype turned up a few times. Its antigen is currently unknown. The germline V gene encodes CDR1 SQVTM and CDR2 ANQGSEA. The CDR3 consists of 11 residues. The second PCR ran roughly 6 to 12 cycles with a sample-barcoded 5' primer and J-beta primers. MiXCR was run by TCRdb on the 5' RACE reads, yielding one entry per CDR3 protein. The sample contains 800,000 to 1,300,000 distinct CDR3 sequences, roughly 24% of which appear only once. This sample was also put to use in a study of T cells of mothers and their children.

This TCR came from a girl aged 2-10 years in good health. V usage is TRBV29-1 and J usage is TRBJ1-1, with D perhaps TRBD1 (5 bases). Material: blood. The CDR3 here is CTTGGGTEAFF. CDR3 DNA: TGCACCACGGGCGGGGGTACTGAAGCTTTCTTT.